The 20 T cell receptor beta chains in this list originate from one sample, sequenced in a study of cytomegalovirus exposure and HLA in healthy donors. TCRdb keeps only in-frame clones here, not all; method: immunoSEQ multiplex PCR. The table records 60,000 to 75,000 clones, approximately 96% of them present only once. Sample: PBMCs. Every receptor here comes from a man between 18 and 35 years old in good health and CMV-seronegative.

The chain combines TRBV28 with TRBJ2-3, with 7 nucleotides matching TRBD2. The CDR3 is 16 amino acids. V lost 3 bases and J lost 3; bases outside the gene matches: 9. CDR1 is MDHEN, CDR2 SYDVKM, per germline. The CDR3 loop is CASSFFGGRSTDTQYF. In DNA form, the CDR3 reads TGTGCCAGCAGTTTTTTCGGCGGGAGAAGTACAGATACGCAGTATTTT.

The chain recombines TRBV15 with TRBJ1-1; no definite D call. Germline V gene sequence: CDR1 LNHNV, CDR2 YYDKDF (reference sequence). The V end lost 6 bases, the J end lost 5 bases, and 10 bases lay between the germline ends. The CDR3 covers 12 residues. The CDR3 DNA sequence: TGTGCCACCAGTTTGCAGGTTACTGAAGCTTTCTTT. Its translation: CATSLQVTEAFF.

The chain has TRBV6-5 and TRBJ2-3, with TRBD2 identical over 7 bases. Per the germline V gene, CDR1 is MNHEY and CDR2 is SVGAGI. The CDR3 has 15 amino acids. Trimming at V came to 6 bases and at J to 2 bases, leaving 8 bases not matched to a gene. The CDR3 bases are TGTGCCAGCAGGAAGGGGAGGGCCGACACAGATACGCAGTATTTT. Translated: CASRKGRADTDTQYF.

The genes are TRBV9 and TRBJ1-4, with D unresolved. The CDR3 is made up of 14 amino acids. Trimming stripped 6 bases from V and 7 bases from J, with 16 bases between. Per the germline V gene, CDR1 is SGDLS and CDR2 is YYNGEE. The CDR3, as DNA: TGTGCCAGCACCTCCGGGTGGAGGCGTGAAAAACTGTTTTTT. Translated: CASTSGWRREKLFF.

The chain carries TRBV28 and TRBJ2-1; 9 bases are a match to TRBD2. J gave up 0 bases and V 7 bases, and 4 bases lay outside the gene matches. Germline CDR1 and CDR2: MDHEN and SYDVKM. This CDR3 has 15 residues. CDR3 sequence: CASTSGVSSYNEQFF. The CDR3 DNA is TGTGCCAGCACTAGCGGGGTGAGCTCCTACAATGAGCAGTTCTTC.

The CDR3 nucleotides are TGTGCCAGCAGCTTGGACGATCTACAGGGGGGCTGGTTAGATCAGCCCCAGCATTTT. Protein sequence: CASSLDDLQGGWLDQPQHF. The chain recombines TRBV5-5 with TRBJ1-5; 8 bases match TRBD1. V shed 0 bases and J 5 bases; nucleotides not matched to a gene: 16. The CDR3 has 19 amino acids. In germline, CDR1 is SGHKS, CDR2 YYEKEE (reference sequence).

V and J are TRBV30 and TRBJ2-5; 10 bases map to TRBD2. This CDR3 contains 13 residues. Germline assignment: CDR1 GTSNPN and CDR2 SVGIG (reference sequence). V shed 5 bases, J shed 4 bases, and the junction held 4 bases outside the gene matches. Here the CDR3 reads CAWGLAGGETQYF. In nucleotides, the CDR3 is TGTGCCTGGGGTTTAGCGGGAGGAGAGACCCAGTACTTC.

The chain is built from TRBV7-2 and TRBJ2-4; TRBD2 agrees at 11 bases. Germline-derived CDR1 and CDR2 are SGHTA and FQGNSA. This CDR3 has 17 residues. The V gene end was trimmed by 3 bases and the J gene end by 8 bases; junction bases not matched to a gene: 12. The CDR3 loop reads CASSFTSGREGLHIQYF. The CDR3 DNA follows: TGTGCCAGCAGCTTCACTAGCGGGAGAGAAGGTTTGCACATTCAGTACTTC.

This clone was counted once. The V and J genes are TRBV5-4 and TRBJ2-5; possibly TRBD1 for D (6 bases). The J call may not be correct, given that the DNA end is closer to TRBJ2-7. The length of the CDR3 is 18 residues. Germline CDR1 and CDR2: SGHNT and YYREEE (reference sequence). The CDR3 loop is CASSLAIGLKGEGYEQYF. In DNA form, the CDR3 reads TGTGCCAGCAGCTTGGCAATAGGGCTAAAGGGGGAAGGGTACGAGCAGTACTTC.

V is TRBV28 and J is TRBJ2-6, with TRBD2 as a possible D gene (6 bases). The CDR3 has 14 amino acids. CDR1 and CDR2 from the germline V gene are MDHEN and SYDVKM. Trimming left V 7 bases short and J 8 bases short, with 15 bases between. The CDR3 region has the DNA TGTGCCAGCACCCTGACTGGAGGGCCCAACGTCCTGACTTTC. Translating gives CASTLTGGPNVLTF.

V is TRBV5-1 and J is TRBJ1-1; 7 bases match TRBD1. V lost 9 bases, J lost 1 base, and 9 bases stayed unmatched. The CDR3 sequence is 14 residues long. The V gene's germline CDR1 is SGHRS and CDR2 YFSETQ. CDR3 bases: TGCGCCACACAAAAGGGGACAGCGAACACTGAAGCTTTCTTT. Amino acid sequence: CATQKGTANTEAFF.

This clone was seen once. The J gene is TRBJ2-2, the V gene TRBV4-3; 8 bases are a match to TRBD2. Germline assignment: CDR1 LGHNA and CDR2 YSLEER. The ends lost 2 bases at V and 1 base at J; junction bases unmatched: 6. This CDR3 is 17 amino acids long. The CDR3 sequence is CASSQRGLGVNTGELFF. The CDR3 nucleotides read TGCGCCAGCAGCCAACGGGGACTAGGGGTGAACACCGGGGAGCTGTTTTTT.

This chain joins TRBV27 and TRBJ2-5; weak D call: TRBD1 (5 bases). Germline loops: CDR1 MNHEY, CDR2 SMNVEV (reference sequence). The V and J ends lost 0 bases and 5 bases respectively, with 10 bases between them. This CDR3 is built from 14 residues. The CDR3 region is CASSLSQVGETQYF. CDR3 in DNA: TGTGCCAGCAGTTTATCACAGGTCGGGGAGACCCAGTACTTC.

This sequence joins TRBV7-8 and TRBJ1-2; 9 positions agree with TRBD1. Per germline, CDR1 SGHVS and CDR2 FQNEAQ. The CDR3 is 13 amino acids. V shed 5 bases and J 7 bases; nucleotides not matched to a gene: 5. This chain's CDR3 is CASSTGTGSGYTF. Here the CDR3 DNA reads TGTGCCAGCAGCACCGGGACAGGGAGTGGCTACACCTTC.

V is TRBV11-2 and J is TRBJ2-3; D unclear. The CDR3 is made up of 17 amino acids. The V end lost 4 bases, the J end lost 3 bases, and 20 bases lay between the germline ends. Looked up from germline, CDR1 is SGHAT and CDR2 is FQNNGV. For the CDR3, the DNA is TGTGCCAGCAGCTCAACCCTGGGTCCCCACGGGACAGATACGCAGTATTTT. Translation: CASSSTLGPHGTDTQYF. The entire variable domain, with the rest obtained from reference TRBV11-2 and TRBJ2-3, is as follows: EAGVAQSPRYKIIEKRQSVAFWCNPISGHATLYWYQQILGQGPKLLIQFQNNGVVDDSQLPKDRFSAERLKGVDSTLKIQPAKLEDSAVYLCASSSTLGPHGTDTQYFGPGTRLTVL.

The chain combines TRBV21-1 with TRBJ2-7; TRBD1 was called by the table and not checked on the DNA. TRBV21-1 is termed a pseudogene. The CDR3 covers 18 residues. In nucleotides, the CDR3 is TGTGCCAGCAGCAAAGTCCGGGACAGGGAGCCCTTAGGGTACGAGCAGTACTTC. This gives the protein CASSKVRDREPLGYEQYF.

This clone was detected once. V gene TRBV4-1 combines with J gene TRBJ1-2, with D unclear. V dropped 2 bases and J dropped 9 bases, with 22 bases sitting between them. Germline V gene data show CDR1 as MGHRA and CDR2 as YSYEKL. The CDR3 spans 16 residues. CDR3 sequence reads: CASSQPPGREIGRYTF. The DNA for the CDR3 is TGCGCCAGCAGCCAACCGCCGGGCCGGGAAATCGGTCGCTACACCTTC.

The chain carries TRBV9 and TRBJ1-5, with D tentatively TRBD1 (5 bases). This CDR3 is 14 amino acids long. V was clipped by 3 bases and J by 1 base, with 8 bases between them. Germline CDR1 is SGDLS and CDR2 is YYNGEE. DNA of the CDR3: TGTGCCAGCAGCGGACGGGGGAGCAATCAGCCCCAGCATTTT. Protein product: CASSGRGSNQPQHF.

For the CDR3, the DNA is TGTGCCAGCAGCTTAGTGCCAGGGCTTAGGGATGGCTACACCTTC. Amino acid sequence: CASSLVPGLRDGYTF. This chain connects TRBV7-8 to TRBJ1-2; tentatively, D is TRBD1 (5 bases). The germline V gene encodes CDR1 SGHVS and CDR2 FQNEAQ. The CDR3 runs to 15 residues. Trimming shortened V by 1 base and J by 6 bases, and 15 bases separated the two germline ends.

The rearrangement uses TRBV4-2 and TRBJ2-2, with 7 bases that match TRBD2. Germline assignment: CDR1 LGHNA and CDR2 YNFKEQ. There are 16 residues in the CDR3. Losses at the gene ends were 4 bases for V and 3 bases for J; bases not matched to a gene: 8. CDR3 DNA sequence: TGTGCCAGCAGCCGAATGACTAGCTTCGACACCGGGGAGCTGTTTTTT. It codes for CASSRMTSFDTGELFF.